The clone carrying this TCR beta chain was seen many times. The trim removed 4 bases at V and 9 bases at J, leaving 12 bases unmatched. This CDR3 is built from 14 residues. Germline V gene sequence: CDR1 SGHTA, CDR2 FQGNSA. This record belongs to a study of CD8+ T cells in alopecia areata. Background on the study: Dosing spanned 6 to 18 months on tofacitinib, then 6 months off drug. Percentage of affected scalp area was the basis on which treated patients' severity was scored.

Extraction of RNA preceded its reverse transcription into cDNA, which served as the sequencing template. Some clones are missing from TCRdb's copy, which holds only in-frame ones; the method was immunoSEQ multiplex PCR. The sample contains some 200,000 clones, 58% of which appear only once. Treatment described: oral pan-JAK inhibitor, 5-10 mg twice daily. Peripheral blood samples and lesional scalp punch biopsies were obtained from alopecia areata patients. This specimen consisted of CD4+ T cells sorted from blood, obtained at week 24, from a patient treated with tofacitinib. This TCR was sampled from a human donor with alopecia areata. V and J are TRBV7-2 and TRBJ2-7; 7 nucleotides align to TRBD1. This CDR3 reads CASSSNGQAWGQYF. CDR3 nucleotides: TGTGCCAGCAGCTCAAATGGACAGGCCTGGGGGCAGTACTTC.